This TCR beta chain was captured by sequencing in a study of blood T cell repertoires in COVID-19. Turning to the study itself: Italy, Spain and the United States were the sources of the convalescent and acute COVID-19 samples. The analysed material was cDNA or gDNA that came from T cells, B-cell-depleted T cells, or PBMCs.

In the study's own analysis: Amplification of reference gene primers was used by the study to estimate nucleated cell counts. Assay: immunoSEQ multiplex PCR; the TCRdb copy retains only in-frame clones and omits some. The V and J calls and the clone size are those of that table, but D and trimming were determined from the DNA. The sample consists of about 220,000 clones, approximately 80% of them appearing once. The clonotype originates from a man over 45 with active or convalescent COVID-19. Sequencing was performed on peripheral blood.

CDR3 region: CASSSRGQGGNIQYF. The DNA of the CDR3 is TGTGCCAGCAGTTCCCGGGGACAGGGCGGAAACATTCAGTACTTC. The V and J genes are TRBV28 and TRBJ2-4, with TRBD1 matching 9 bases. With 4 bases clipped from V and 6 bases from J, the junction kept 7 bases outside the gene matches. In germline, CDR1 is MDHEN, CDR2 SYDVKM. The CDR3 runs 15 residues. Full variable domain (missing parts from reference TRBV28 and TRBJ2-4): DVKVTQSSRYLVKRTGEKVFLECVQDMDHENMFWYRQDPGLGLRLIYFSYDVKMKEKGDIPEGYSVSREKKERFSLILESASTNQTSMYLCASSSRGQGGNIQYFGAGTRLSVL.